This entry concerns a single T cell receptor (beta chain). Antigen unknown. Mismatch with germline at one junction end may stem from a read error. The sample originates from a study of T cells in Graves' hyperthyroidism and ophthalmopathy. Study observations and caveats: Most expanded thyroid clonotypes above 0.001 recurred in blood.

Enrolled ophthalmopathy patients presented with a Clinical Activity Score of at least 3, a NOSPECS grade of at least 4, and disease duration under 3 months. Criteria for exclusion of patients were uncontrolled infection, other autoimmune disease, pregnancy or lactation. The CDR3 is 16 amino acids. Per the germline V gene, CDR1 is MNHEY and CDR2 is SVGEGT. What was amplified from RNA transcripts were TCR beta CDR3 regions. A set of HTBI primers served as the primers for a first-round RT-PCR of the TCR CDR3. TCRdb reprocessed the multiplex PCR reads via MiXCR and lists one record per CDR3 protein. Counted here are around 530,000 distinct CDR3 sequences, 15% to 20% occurring once; the ten biggest clones make up approximately 15%.

Material for sequencing was blood. This chain connects TRBV6-2 or TRBV6-3 to TRBJ2-1, with 8 bases that match TRBD2. The receptor was derived from a woman aged 18-30 years with Graves' ophthalmopathy. CDR3: CASTPSGRESCNEQFF. The CDR3 bases are TGTGCCAGCACTCCTAGCGGGCGGGAGTCCTGCAATGAGCAGTTCTTC.